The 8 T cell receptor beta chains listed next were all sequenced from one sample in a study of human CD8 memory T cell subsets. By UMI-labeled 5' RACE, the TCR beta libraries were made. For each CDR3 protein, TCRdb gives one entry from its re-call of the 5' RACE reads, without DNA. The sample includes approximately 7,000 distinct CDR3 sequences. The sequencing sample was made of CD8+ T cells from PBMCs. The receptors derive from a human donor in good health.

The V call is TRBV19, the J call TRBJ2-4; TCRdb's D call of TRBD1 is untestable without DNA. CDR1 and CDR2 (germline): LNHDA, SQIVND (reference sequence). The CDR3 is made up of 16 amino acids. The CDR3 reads CASSIGTGGFKNIQYF.

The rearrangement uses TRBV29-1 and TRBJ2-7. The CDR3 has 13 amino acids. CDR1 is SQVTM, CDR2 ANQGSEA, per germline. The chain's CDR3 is CSVETADSYEQYF.

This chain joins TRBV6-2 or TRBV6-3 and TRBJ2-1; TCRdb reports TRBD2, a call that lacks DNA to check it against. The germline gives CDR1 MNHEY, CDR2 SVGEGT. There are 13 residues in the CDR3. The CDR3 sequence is CAAGGAENNEQFF.

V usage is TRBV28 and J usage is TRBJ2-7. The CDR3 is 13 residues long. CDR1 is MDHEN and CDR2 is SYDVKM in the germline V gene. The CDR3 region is CASSSREFYEQYF. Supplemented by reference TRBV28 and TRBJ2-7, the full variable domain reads DVKVTQSSRYLVKRTGEKVFLECVQDMDHENMFWYRQDPGLGLRLIYFSYDVKMKEKGDIPEGYSVSREKKERFSLILESASTNQTSMYLCASSSREFYEQYFGPGTRLTVT.

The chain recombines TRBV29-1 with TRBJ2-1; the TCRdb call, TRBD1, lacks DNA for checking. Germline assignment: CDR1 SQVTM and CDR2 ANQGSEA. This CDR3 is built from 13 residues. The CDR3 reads CSVHPQGSNEQFF.

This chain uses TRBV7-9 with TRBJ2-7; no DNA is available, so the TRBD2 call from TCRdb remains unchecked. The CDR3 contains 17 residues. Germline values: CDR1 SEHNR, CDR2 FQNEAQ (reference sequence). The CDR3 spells CASSLGLAGGPSYEQYF.

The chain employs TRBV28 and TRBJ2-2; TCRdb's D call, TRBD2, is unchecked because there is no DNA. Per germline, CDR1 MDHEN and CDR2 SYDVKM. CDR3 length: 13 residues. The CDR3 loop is CASSPLNTGELFF.

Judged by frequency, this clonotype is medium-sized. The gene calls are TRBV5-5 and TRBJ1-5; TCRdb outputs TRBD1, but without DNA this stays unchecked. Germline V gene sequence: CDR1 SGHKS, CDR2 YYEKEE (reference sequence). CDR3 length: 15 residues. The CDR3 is CASSSHTGSNQPQHF.